The rows below give T cell receptor beta chains drawn from one sample of a study of T cell changes during pregnancy in multiple sclerosis. Clones were sequenced by immunoSEQ multiplex PCR, and TCRdb holds only the in-frame ones, with some missing. Of about 60,000 clones listed, 91% are singletons. Sequencing used CD4+ T cells from peripheral blood mononuclear cells, obtained after pregnancy. The receptors here all came from a female donor in good health, enrolled as a control in a pregnancy study. Each CDR3 is given with its conserved first and last residue. D genes are given only for firm matches. Only part of the rows carry a size: once, few, many, or a class if the clone is expanded.

v_gene: TRBV2
j_gene: TRBJ2-1
abundance: few
d_gene: -
CDR3nt: TGTGCCAGCAGTCTGTCCTACAATGAGCAGTTCTTC
CDR3aa: CASSLSYNEQFF

v_gene: TRBV10-1
j_gene: TRBJ1-1
abundance: few
d_gene: TRBD1
CDR3nt: TGCGCCAGCAGTGTAACCAACAGGGGGAACCCCCTTGAAGCTTTCTTT
CDR3aa: CASSVTNRGNPLEAFF

v_gene: TRBV4-2
j_gene: TRBJ2-7
abundance: once
d_gene: TRBD2
CDR3nt: TGTGCCAGCAGCCAGAACGGTCTAGCGGGGGCCTGGTCGGGGGAGCAGTACTTC
CDR3aa: CASSQNGLAGAWSGEQYF

v_gene: TRBV11-3
j_gene: TRBJ2-1
abundance: -
d_gene: TRBD2
CDR3nt: TGTGCCAGCAGCCCCTCGGATGGCGGGGGGGGAGTTGAGCAGTTCTTC
CDR3aa: CASSPSDGGGGVEQFF

v_gene: TRBV19
j_gene: TRBJ1-5
abundance: -
d_gene: -
CDR3nt: TGTGCCAGTAGTATAGTCCCAGGGTACCAGCAGCCCCAGCATTTT
CDR3aa: CASSIVPGYQQPQHF

v_gene: TRBV6-1
j_gene: TRBJ1-2
abundance: -
d_gene: -
CDR3nt: TGTGCCAGCAGTCCTGAGGGCCGATATGGCTACACCTTC
CDR3aa: CASSPEGRYGYTF

v_gene: TRBV14
j_gene: TRBJ2-5
abundance: -
d_gene: TRBD2
CDR3nt: TGTGCCAGCAGCCAAGATTTCTCTAGCGGGGAGGGGGAGACCCAGTACTTC
CDR3aa: CASSQDFSSGEGETQYF

v_gene: TRBV7-8
j_gene: TRBJ2-3
abundance: -
d_gene: -
CDR3nt: TGTGCCAGCAGCCCACGAATAGCAGATACGCAGTATTTT
CDR3aa: CASSPRIADTQYF

v_gene: TRBV7-3
j_gene: TRBJ2-5
abundance: -
d_gene: TRBD2
CDR3nt: TGTGCCAGCAGCCGTAACGGGGGGGCCAGAGAGACCCAGTACTTC
CDR3aa: CASSRNGGARETQYF

v_gene: TRBV5-1
j_gene: TRBJ2-5
abundance: -
d_gene: TRBD1
CDR3nt: TGCGCCAGCAGCTTAGGACAGGAGGCGACCCAGTACTTC
CDR3aa: CASSLGQEATQYF

v_gene: TRBV5-1
j_gene: TRBJ2-5
abundance: -
d_gene: TRBD1
CDR3nt: TGCGCCAGCAGCTTCACAGGGGAAGAGACCCAGTACTTC
CDR3aa: CASSFTGEETQYF

v_gene: TRBV18
j_gene: TRBJ2-1
abundance: -
d_gene: TRBD1
CDR3nt: TGTGCCAGCTCACCACCGGTTGGGACAGGGTACTACAATGAGCAGTTCTTC
CDR3aa: CASSPPVGTGYYNEQFF

v_gene: TRBV5-1
j_gene: TRBJ1-5
abundance: -
d_gene: TRBD1
CDR3nt: TGCGCCAGCTCTCGACCTGGGACAGACCCCAGGGGGCCCCAGCATTTT
CDR3aa: CASSRPGTDPRGPQHF

v_gene: TRBV9
j_gene: TRBJ1-5
abundance: -
d_gene: -
CDR3nt: TGTGCCAGCAGCGCCGACAGTTATAGCAATCAGCCCCAGCATTTT
CDR3aa: CASSADSYSNQPQHF

v_gene: TRBV5-1
j_gene: TRBJ1-4
abundance: -
d_gene: -
CDR3nt: TGCGCCAGCAGCTTGCAGGGGTATGAAAAACTGTTTTTT
CDR3aa: CASSLQGYEKLFF

v_gene: TRBV15
j_gene: TRBJ2-7
abundance: -
d_gene: -
CDR3nt: TGTGCCACCAGCAACAGAGTAATAGACCGAACGAGGTACTTC
CDR3aa: CATSNRVIDRTRYF

v_gene: TRBV2
j_gene: TRBJ1-3
abundance: -
d_gene: TRBD1
CDR3nt: TGTGCCAGCAGCCGCGCGCAGGGGGCTACTGGAAACACCATATATTTT
CDR3aa: CASSRAQGATGNTIYF

v_gene: TRBV19
j_gene: TRBJ1-5
abundance: -
d_gene: -
CDR3nt: TGTGCCAGTAGTATAGACGGGGGGGTGAATCAGCCCCAGCATTTT
CDR3aa: CASSIDGGVNQPQHF

v_gene: TRBV6-5
j_gene: TRBJ2-7
abundance: -
d_gene: -
CDR3nt: TGTGCCAGCAGCCAATTGGGGGGGGCAGCCTACGAGCAGTACTTC
CDR3aa: CASSQLGGAAYEQYF

v_gene: TRBV6-6
j_gene: TRBJ2-1
abundance: -
d_gene: -
CDR3nt: TGTGCCAGCCAAACAAGGAGCGGTGAGCAGTTCTTC
CDR3aa: CASQTRSGEQFF

v_gene: TRBV19
j_gene: TRBJ2-7
abundance: once
d_gene: -
CDR3nt: TGTGCCAGTAGTGGTTTAAGGACAGCCCTCTACGAGCAGTACTTC
CDR3aa: CASSGLRTALYEQYF

v_gene: TRBV9
j_gene: TRBJ1-3
abundance: -
d_gene: -
CDR3nt: TGTGCCAGCAGCGTAGCGGGAAAAATGCCCTCTGGAAACACCATATATTTT
CDR3aa: CASSVAGKMPSGNTIYF

v_gene: TRBV9
j_gene: TRBJ2-2
abundance: -
d_gene: TRBD1
CDR3nt: TGTGCCAGCAGAACAGGGGAAAACACCGGGGAGCTGTTTTTT
CDR3aa: CASRTGENTGELFF

v_gene: TRBV11-3
j_gene: TRBJ1-1
abundance: -
d_gene: -
CDR3nt: TGTGCCAGCAGCTGGGGGGGGATTGAAACTGAAGCTTTCTTT
CDR3aa: CASSWGGIETEAFF

v_gene: TRBV5-5
j_gene: TRBJ1-2
abundance: -
d_gene: -
CDR3nt: TGTGCCAGCAGCTTGGCAGGCAACTATGGCTACACCTTC
CDR3aa: CASSLAGNYGYTF

v_gene: TRBV5-6
j_gene: TRBJ2-3
abundance: -
d_gene: TRBD1
CDR3nt: TGTGCCAGCAGCTTTGGACCGGGACAGGCGGCGGATACGCAGTATTTT
CDR3aa: CASSFGPGQAADTQYF

v_gene: TRBV10-3
j_gene: TRBJ1-2
abundance: -
d_gene: -
CDR3nt: TGTGCCATCAGTGAAGACAGCCTTTATGGCTACACCTTC
CDR3aa: CAISEDSLYGYTF

v_gene: TRBV6-6
j_gene: TRBJ1-5
abundance: -
d_gene: -
CDR3nt: TGTGCCAGCAGTTACATGGGCAAGAGTCAGCCCCAGCATTTT
CDR3aa: CASSYMGKSQPQHF

v_gene: TRBV5-1
j_gene: TRBJ2-5
abundance: once
d_gene: -
CDR3nt: TGCGCCAGCAGCTTGGGACAGCCTCGAGAGACCCAGTACTTC
CDR3aa: CASSLGQPRETQYF

v_gene: TRBV10-3
j_gene: TRBJ1-1
abundance: -
d_gene: -
CDR3nt: TGTGCCATCAGGGACAGCATGAACACTGAAGCTTTCTTT
CDR3aa: CAIRDSMNTEAFF

v_gene: TRBV4-2
j_gene: TRBJ1-4
abundance: many
d_gene: TRBD1
CDR3nt: TGTGCCAGCGCCACCGAAGGACAGGGAGATGAAAAACTGTTTTTT
CDR3aa: CASATEGQGDEKLFF

v_gene: TRBV7-2
j_gene: TRBJ1-2
abundance: -
d_gene: -
CDR3nt: TGTGCCAGCCGACAGGATTCCTATGGCTACACCTTC
CDR3aa: CASRQDSYGYTF

v_gene: TRBV11-3
j_gene: TRBJ1-2
abundance: -
d_gene: -
CDR3nt: TGTGCCAGCAGCTTAATGGGCAACTATGGCTACACCTTC
CDR3aa: CASSLMGNYGYTF

v_gene: TRBV4-3
j_gene: TRBJ1-6
abundance: -
d_gene: -
CDR3nt: TGCGCCAGCAGCCAAGAGTTGGAGTCACCCCTCCACTTT
CDR3aa: CASSQELESPLHF

v_gene: TRBV14
j_gene: TRBJ1-2
abundance: -
d_gene: -
CDR3nt: TGTGCCAGCAGCCAAGCAAGCCTCAGGGTGGACTATGGCTACACCTTC
CDR3aa: CASSQASLRVDYGYTF

v_gene: TRBV6-1
j_gene: TRBJ1-2
abundance: once
d_gene: -
CDR3nt: TGTGCCAGCAGTGAAAGGGGGATGACAGTCCGCTACACCTTC
CDR3aa: CASSERGMTVRYTF

v_gene: TRBV4-2
j_gene: TRBJ1-2
abundance: -
d_gene: -
CDR3nt: TGTGCCAGCAGCCAAGAACATGCCCCGGTCCCACATACTATCTATGGCTACACCTTC
CDR3aa: CASSQEHAPVPHTIYGYTF

v_gene: TRBV7-9
j_gene: TRBJ1-3
abundance: -
d_gene: TRBD1
CDR3nt: TGTGCCAGCAGCATTCAAATACAGGGGGGCGGAAACACCATATATTTT
CDR3aa: CASSIQIQGGGNTIYF

v_gene: TRBV6-5
j_gene: TRBJ2-7
abundance: -
d_gene: TRBD2
CDR3nt: TGTGCCAGCAGTTACTACGGGGGGGCTGCGGGGGAGCAGTACTTC
CDR3aa: CASSYYGGAAGEQYF

v_gene: TRBV25-1
j_gene: TRBJ2-7
abundance: few
d_gene: TRBD1
CDR3nt: TGTGCCAGCAGTGATATGGCAGGGGGCTACGAGCAGTACTTC
CDR3aa: CASSDMAGGYEQYF

v_gene: TRBV30
j_gene: TRBJ1-6
abundance: -
d_gene: TRBD1
CDR3nt: TGTGCACTTACAGGGGGCGGCCATTCACCCCTCCACTTT
CDR3aa: CALTGGGHSPLHF

v_gene: TRBV19
j_gene: TRBJ2-2
abundance: -
d_gene: -
CDR3nt: TGTGCCAGTAGTATCGAGGAGTGGATCGGGGAGCTGTTTTTT
CDR3aa: CASSIEEWIGELFF

v_gene: TRBV7-2
j_gene: TRBJ2-3
abundance: -
d_gene: -
CDR3nt: TGTGCCAGCAGCTCACCGACAGGCGGGCATACGCAGTATTTT
CDR3aa: CASSSPTGGHTQYF

v_gene: TRBV7-8
j_gene: TRBJ1-5
abundance: -
d_gene: -
CDR3nt: TGTGCCAGCAGCTTAGGAGGGCATCAGCCCCAGCATTTT
CDR3aa: CASSLGGHQPQHF

v_gene: TRBV7-3
j_gene: TRBJ2-3
abundance: -
d_gene: -
CDR3nt: TGTGCCAGCAGCTTCGGCGGTCCCGCTAATACGCAGTATTTT
CDR3aa: CASSFGGPANTQYF

v_gene: TRBV11-3
j_gene: TRBJ1-2
abundance: -
d_gene: -
CDR3nt: TGTGCCAGCAGCTTAGATGGAGGTGGGGGCCATGGCTACACCTTC
CDR3aa: CASSLDGGGGHGYTF

v_gene: TRBV5-1
j_gene: TRBJ1-3
abundance: -
d_gene: TRBD1
CDR3nt: TGCGCCAGCAGCTTCGCGACCGGGACAGGGTTATCTGGAAACACCATATATTTT
CDR3aa: CASSFATGTGLSGNTIYF

v_gene: TRBV7-9
j_gene: TRBJ2-7
abundance: once
d_gene: -
CDR3nt: TGTGCCAGCAGCTTCGACAGTTATTCCTACGAGCAGTACTTC
CDR3aa: CASSFDSYSYEQYF

v_gene: TRBV19
j_gene: TRBJ1-1
abundance: -
d_gene: TRBD1
CDR3nt: TGTGCCAGTAGTATTCAGGGGGCGCGTACTGAAGCTTTCTTT
CDR3aa: CASSIQGARTEAFF

v_gene: TRBV7-3
j_gene: TRBJ2-7
abundance: -
d_gene: -
CDR3nt: TGTGCCAGCAGCTCCCGGAGTGAGGGGGGGGTCAACTACGAGCAGTACTTC
CDR3aa: CASSSRSEGGVNYEQYF

v_gene: TRBV7-2
j_gene: TRBJ2-7
abundance: -
d_gene: TRBD2
CDR3nt: TGTGCCAGCAGCTTTAGCGGGGGGGCCCCCGAGCAGTACTTC
CDR3aa: CASSFSGGAPEQYF

v_gene: TRBV5-1
j_gene: TRBJ2-7
abundance: -
d_gene: TRBD2
CDR3nt: TGCGCCAGCAGCCACCAAAGGGGGGCGGGGGGATTCTACGAGCAGTACTTC
CDR3aa: CASSHQRGAGGFYEQYF

v_gene: TRBV7-8
j_gene: TRBJ2-2
abundance: -
d_gene: TRBD1
CDR3nt: TGTGCCAGCAGCTTATACAGGGGTCACACCGGGGAGCTGTTTTTT
CDR3aa: CASSLYRGHTGELFF

v_gene: TRBV19
j_gene: TRBJ1-2
abundance: few
d_gene: -
CDR3nt: TGTGCCAGTAGTATAGAAGGGGCCAGGACAGCGACCCGGGGATTCGGTGGCTACACCTTC
CDR3aa: CASSIEGARTATRGFGGYTF

v_gene: TRBV19
j_gene: TRBJ2-1
abundance: -
d_gene: -
CDR3nt: TGTGCCAGTAGTATAGTTGGAAACAGTAATTACAATGAGCAGTTCTTC
CDR3aa: CASSIVGNSNYNEQFF

v_gene: TRBV30
j_gene: TRBJ2-3
abundance: once
d_gene: TRBD1
CDR3nt: TGTGCCTGGAGTGTAGAAAGGGGGCATACAGATACGCAGTATTTT
CDR3aa: CAWSVERGHTDTQYF

v_gene: TRBV19
j_gene: TRBJ1-3
abundance: few
d_gene: -
CDR3nt: TGTGCCAGTAGTACCCCGGACATCCGACCTGGAAACACCATATATTTT
CDR3aa: CASSTPDIRPGNTIYF

v_gene: TRBV5-1
j_gene: TRBJ1-1
abundance: -
d_gene: TRBD1
CDR3nt: TGCGCCAGCAGCTTGTCGACAGGGGGAGAAGCTTTCTTT
CDR3aa: CASSLSTGGEAFF

v_gene: TRBV6-5
j_gene: TRBJ1-6
abundance: once
d_gene: -
CDR3nt: TGTGCCAGCAGTTACGGGCAGCATAATTCACCCCTCCACTTT
CDR3aa: CASSYGQHNSPLHF

v_gene: TRBV4-1
j_gene: TRBJ1-5
abundance: once
d_gene: -
CDR3nt: TGCGCCAGCAGCCGGACAGGCAATCAGCCCCAGCATTTT
CDR3aa: CASSRTGNQPQHF